The 18 T cell receptor beta chains listed next were all sequenced from one sample in a study of cytomegalovirus exposure and HLA in healthy donors. Only in-frame clones appear in the TCRdb table, and some are missing; sequencing was by immunoSEQ multiplex PCR. This sample has roughly 70,000 clones, with around 95% found just once. Sequenced material: PBMCs. All receptors derive from a man between 18 and 35 years old in good health and CMV-seronegative.

V usage is TRBV13 and J usage is TRBJ1-3; D call uncertain. The germline V and J ends were trimmed by 1 base and 1 base, with 5 bases remaining between them. Germline V lookup: CDR1 PRHDT, CDR2 FYEKMQ (reference sequence). CDR3 length: 14 residues. The CDR3 region has the DNA TGTGCCAGCAGCTTAGCGGGATCTGGAAACACCATATATTTT. Protein sequence: CASSLAGSGNTIYF.

The chain is built from TRBV27 and TRBJ2-3; D is ambiguous. Trimming cost V 3 bases and J 4 bases, with 5 bases left between them. Germline lookup yields CDR1 MNHEY and CDR2 SMNVEV (reference sequence). This CDR3 is 12 amino acids long. This CDR3 is CASSFSADTQYF. The CDR3 DNA sequence: TGTGCCAGCAGTTTCTCTGCAGATACGCAGTATTTT.

This chain uses TRBV11-2 with TRBJ2-7, with D possibly being TRBD1 (5 bases). The CDR3 extends over 14 amino acids. Germline V gene sequence: CDR1 SGHAT, CDR2 FQNNGV. The V end was cut by 2 bases, the J end by 2 bases, with 10 bases between. CDR3 in DNA: TGTGCCAGCAGCTTACGGACACTCGCCTACGAGCAGTACTTC. This encodes CASSLRTLAYEQYF. Full variable domain (remainder filled in from reference TRBV11-2 and TRBJ2-7): EAGVAQSPRYKIIEKRQSVAFWCNPISGHATLYWYQQILGQGPKLLIQFQNNGVVDDSQLPKDRFSAERLKGVDSTLKIQPAKLEDSAVYLCASSLRTLAYEQYFGPGTRLTVT.

The chain has TRBV12-5 and TRBJ2-5, with TRBD2 matching over 7 bases. The ends lost 1 base at V and 4 bases at J; junction bases unmatched: 3. The CDR3 is made up of 14 amino acids. Germline CDR1 LGHNT, CDR2 FRNRAP. CDR3 amino acids: CASGLGTGGETQYF. In DNA form, the CDR3 reads TGTGCTAGTGGTTTGGGGACGGGGGGAGAGACCCAGTACTTC. The full variable domain, its missing parts supplied by reference TRBV12-5 and TRBJ2-5, is DARVTQTPRHKVTEMGQEVTMRCQPILGHNTVFWYRQTMMQGLELLAYFRNRAPLDDSGMPKDRFSAEMPDATLATLKIQPSEPRDSAVYFCASGLGTGGETQYFGPGTRLLVL.

This clone is a singleton in its sample. The chain uses TRBV10-3 and TRBJ2-1, with a tentative D call TRBD2 (6 bases). Germline CDR1 and CDR2: ENHRY and SYGVKD. The CDR3 totals 19 residues. Trimming pared 0 bases from V and 3 bases from J, leaving 21 bases between. CDR3 in amino acids: CAISESFTPRGGFYNEQFF. The CDR3 DNA reads TGTGCCATCAGTGAGTCGTTCACCCCGCGGGGCGGGTTCTACAATGAGCAGTTCTTC.

The CDR3 bases are TGTGCCAGCAGCTTGTACTCCGGGACAGGGCCGTCGGGGACTGAAGCTTTCTTT. Amino acid sequence: CASSLYSGTGPSGTEAFF. The V and J genes are TRBV5-6 and TRBJ1-1, with TRBD1 matching over 9 bases. This CDR3 comprises 18 residues. J lost 5 bases, V lost 1 base, and 15 bases had no gene match. CDR1 and CDR2 from the germline V gene are SGHDT and YYEEEE. The full variable domain, in which reference TRBV5-6 and TRBJ1-1 provide the parts outside the CDR3, is DAGVTQSPTHLIKTRGQQVTLRCSPKSGHDTVSWYQQALGQGPQFIFQYYEEEERQRGNFPDRFSGHQFPNYSSELNVNALLLGDSALYLCASSLYSGTGPSGTEAFFGQGTRLTVV.

This chain joins TRBV4-1 and TRBJ2-4; 10 bases map to TRBD2. CDR1 MGHRA and CDR2 YSYEKL come from the germline V gene. The CDR3 runs to 15 residues. Losses at the gene ends were 3 bases for V and 8 bases for J; bases not matched to a gene: 7. CDR3 loop: CASSHPSGRVYIQYF. CDR3 DNA: TGCGCCAGCAGCCATCCCAGCGGGAGGGTGTACATTCAGTACTTC.

This clone has just one count. V usage is TRBV4-1 and J usage is TRBJ2-7, with 7 bases fitting TRBD1. Germline-derived CDR1 and CDR2 are MGHRA and YSYEKL. J gave up 5 bases and V 3 bases, and 13 bases lay outside the gene matches. The CDR3 is made up of 16 amino acids. CDR3 coding DNA: TGCGCCAGCAGCCACCGCTCCCGACAGGGTTCAGACGAGCAGTACTTC. Protein product: CASSHRSRQGSDEQYF.

The V gene is TRBV7-9, the J gene TRBJ2-5; the D is unclear. Germline assignment: CDR1 SEHNR and CDR2 FQNEAQ (reference sequence). V was trimmed by 10 bases and J by 1 base, leaving 7 bases between them. CDR3 size: 11 residues. CDR3 in DNA: TGTGCCACGAAACTCCAAGAGACCCAGTACTTC. As protein: CATKLQETQYF.

The V gene is TRBV13, the J gene TRBJ2-5; 9 positions match TRBD2. Trimming took 2 bases from V and 2 from J; bases not matched to a gene: 6. The germline CDR1 and CDR2 sequences are PRHDT and FYEKMQ (reference sequence). This CDR3 spans 16 amino acids. The CDR3 here is CASSLRASGTQETQYF. CDR3 nucleotides: TGTGCCAGCAGCTTACGGGCTAGCGGGACTCAAGAGACCCAGTACTTC.

This chain connects TRBV6-5 to TRBJ1-6; the match to TRBD1 covers 7 bases. V lost 5 bases and J lost 6; bases outside the gene matches: 7. The CDR3 contains 15 residues. CDR1 and CDR2 (germline): MNHEY, SVGAGI. The CDR3 reads CASSQTQGSNSPLHF. The CDR3, as DNA: TGTGCCAGCAGTCAGACACAGGGGAGTAATTCACCCCTCCACTTT.

The V and J genes are TRBV7-3 and TRBJ2-1; 8 bases are shared with TRBD2. J lost 2 bases, V lost 5 bases, and 11 bases had no gene match. Germline V lookup: CDR1 SGHTA, CDR2 FQGTGA. The CDR3 contains 17 residues. This CDR3 reads CASSPTGGAVAYNEQFF. The CDR3 nucleotides are TGTGCCAGCAGCCCCACCGGGGGGGCGGTTGCCTACAATGAGCAGTTCTTC.

This chain joins TRBV6-5 and TRBJ1-5; 7 positions agree with TRBD1. This CDR3 has 13 amino acids. The J segment lost 9 bases and the V segment lost 2 bases, leaving 4 bases of the junction unmatched. From germline, CDR1 is MNHEY and CDR2 SVGAGI. DNA for the CDR3: TGTGCCAGCAGTTACACAGGGGACAGGCCCCAGCATTTT. As protein: CASSYTGDRPQHF.

The DNA of the CDR3 is TGTGCCAGCTCACCCGAAGGGGTTGGTTCGTGGACCCAGTACTTC. It is translated as CASSPEGVGSWTQYF. The rearrangement links TRBV18 to TRBJ2-5; TRBD1 is a possible D gene (5 bases). V lost 3 bases and J 7 bases, leaving 18 bases between the germline ends. CDR3 length equals 15 residues. From germline, CDR1 is KGHSH and CDR2 LQKENI.

The chain has TRBV9 and TRBJ2-1; 8 bases are shared with TRBD2. The CDR3 has 15 residues. Germline V CDR1 and CDR2: SGDLS, YYNGEE. V lost 4 bases and J lost 5; bases outside the gene matches: 8. The CDR3 nucleotides are TGTGCCAGCAGCCTTAGCGGGAACCCGAACAATGAGCAGTTCTTC. Encoded protein: CASSLSGNPNNEQFF. The full variable domain, its missing parts supplied by reference TRBV9 and TRBJ2-1, is DSGVTQTPKHLITATGQRVTLRCSPRSGDLSVYWYQQSLDQGLQFLIQYYNGEERAKGNILERFSAQQFPDLHSELNLSSLELGDSALYFCASSLSGNPNNEQFFGPGTRLTVL.

The V call is TRBV7-9, the J call TRBJ2-7, with 9 bases lining up with TRBD1. After removal of 7 bases from V and 5 bases from J, the junction contained 3 bases not matched to a gene. This CDR3 is 12 amino acids long. Germline V lookup: CDR1 SEHNR, CDR2 FQNEAQ (reference sequence). CDR3 sequence reads: CASTGTGNEQYF. The CDR3 region has the DNA TGTGCCAGCACGGGGACAGGGAACGAGCAGTACTTC.

The CDR3, as DNA: TGTGCCAGCAGTTACTCCAGGGGCACAGATACGCAGTATTTT. Protein product: CASSYSRGTDTQYF. The V and J genes are TRBV6-5 and TRBJ2-3; D possibly corresponds to TRBD1 (5 bases). The V end was cut by 0 bases, the J end by 1 base, with 5 bases between. The CDR3 spans 14 residues. Germline CDR1 reads MNHEY; CDR2 reads SVGAGI.

The rearrangement uses TRBV5-1 and TRBJ2-5; TRBD2 is a possible D gene (5 bases). This CDR3 contains 13 residues. CDR1 and CDR2 from the germline V gene are SGHRS and YFSETQ. V shed 1 base and J shed 5 bases, with 9 bases lying between them. CDR3 loop: CASSLPSRETQYF. Written as DNA, the CDR3 is TGCGCCAGCAGCTTGCCTAGCCGGGAGACCCAGTACTTC. The whole variable domain, remainder taken from reference TRBV5-1 and TRBJ2-5, is KAGVTQTPRYLIKTRGQQVTLSCSPISGHRSVSWYQQTPGQGLQFLFEYFSETQRNKGNFPGRFSGRQFSNSRSEMNVSTLELGDSALYLCASSLPSRETQYFGPGTRLLVL.